The T cell receptor (beta chain) described here comes from a study of neurological immune-mediated disorders (dated by TCRdb to between 2017 and 2020). At the level of the whole study: Among the approximately 34 multiple sclerosis patients, relapsing-remitting MS accounted for approximately 31 and secondary progressive MS accounted for 3. Using UMI-based sequencing, the study compared peripheral blood TCR-beta repertoires from patients with HTLV-I-associated myelopathy (HAM/TSP), patients with multiple sclerosis, and healthy controls. Longitudinal samples, technical triplicates and paired sorted CD4+ and CD8+ T-cell subsets, alongside PBMC samples, were included among the roughly 98 TCR-beta libraries. The cohort included about 70 subjects: about 15 with HAM/TSP, about 34 with multiple sclerosis, and 20 healthy controls. The paper's findings and limits, for the study overall: No clinical or MRI features were associated with the MS cluster, and the authors said that larger cohorts are needed. No identical CDR3 amino acid sequences were found to be shared among expanded clones across subjects, suggesting that TCR-beta repertoires were private in all groups. Phylogenetic analysis grouped repertoires from 18 of 34 MS patients into a cluster of related CDR3 sequences, suggesting a possible repertoire-level signature. TCR clonal expansion was highest in HAM/TSP patients and lowest in MS patients, with MS patients falling below even healthy controls.

This clonotype came up many times. Its antigen remains undetermined. No much larger clone is present one base from it, and per-base qualities are unavailable. cDNA was synthesized by template-switch 5'RACE using a primer with a 10-nucleotide random unique molecular identifier that tagged each TCR transcript. Every sequencing run yielded over 160 million TCR-beta sequences covering 15-18 subjects. The RNeasy kit was used for extraction of total RNA. Using the KAPA Real-time Library Amplification kit, TCR-beta VDJ regions were amplified with primers for the TCR constant region and the 5'RACE anchor. Sample indexes and Illumina adaptors were added in a first PCR, and a second PCR then increased library yield. After purification with Ampure beads, the TCR product of roughly 650 bp was size-selected on a 2% E-gel SizeSelection system. Before pooling, libraries had their quality checked on a Bioanalyzer, their concentration measured with Qubit, and their quantity determined with the Kapa Library Quantification kit. Paired-end 2 x 150 bp sequencing of the libraries was performed on an Illumina HiSeq 2500. To increase sequence diversity, about 25-31% phiX was spiked into each library pool. Concerning the study's data processing: The quality-filtered reads were processed with the UMI-based MiGEC pipeline, whose error correction step removed more than 75% of the raw TCR sequences. VDJ genes were aligned to IMGT germline references, and each clonotype was defined by a unique CDR3 amino acid sequence together with V-J genes. Clonal expansion, Shannon diversity, and CDR3 relatedness (CalcPairwiseDistances, ClusterSamples) were evaluated with VDJtools, and phylogenetic trees were built with CLCbio workbench. Expanded clones were defined as having at least 8 unique UMIs, based on coefficient-of-variation modelling across technical triplicates. TCRdb cleaned the public reads at Q25 with fastp, built clones with MiXCR and kept in-frame beta chains. Rows are unified per CDR3 protein, each entry keeping the most common DNA and genes. The V and J calls reflect TCRdb's pipeline rather than the authors' work. In all, the sample holds 60,000 to 85,000 distinct CDR3 sequences, and approximately 5% of those were seen once. Clones ranked in the top ten supply 2.2% of the sample.

For unsorted PBMC libraries, 2 million PBMCs were used after storage in RNAlater at -80 degrees C until RNA extraction. Multiple sclerosis patients were enrolled in a US clinical protocol under which disease progression was evaluated by magnetic resonance imaging. Peripheral blood was subjected to Ficoll-Hypaque density gradient centrifugation to isolate PBMCs, which were then cryopreserved in liquid nitrogen. Compared with germline, V lacks 5 bases and J lacks 1 base; bases without a gene match: 4. Via the germline V gene (reference sequence), CDR1 is DFQATT and CDR2 SNEGSKA. From its cysteine to its phenylalanine, the CDR3 spans 14 amino acids. CDR3 DNA only is kept here, 42 bases in frame from base 1.

Sequenced input: PBMCs. This receptor chain uses TRBV20-1 and TRBJ2-1; TRBD2 aligns with 8 central bases. The receptor's source is a woman between 70 and 85 years old with multiple sclerosis. The DNA is TGCAGTGCTCATAGCGGGAAGTCCTACAATGAGCAGTTCTTC. The encoded protein is CSAHSGKSYNEQFF.